One and the same sample provided the 10 T cell receptor beta chains below, sequenced in a study of TIL therapy for anti-PD-1-resistant metastatic lung cancer. The immunoSEQ assay was v3. Clones were read by immunoSEQ multiplex PCR, and TCRdb kept only the in-frame ones, dropping some. The profile shows about 60,000 clones, around 87% of them singletons. Time point given: pre-treatment sample, taken before nivolumab and TIL therapy. The sample consisted of blood, taken at baseline. The origin of the receptors is a person aged 25-80 years with non-small cell lung cancer.

This sequence joins TRBV18 and TRBJ2-7; 11 nucleotides agree with TRBD2. Germline CDR1 KGHSH, CDR2 LQKENI. The CDR3 length is 14 residues. Trimming at V came to 6 bases and at J to 0 bases, leaving 1 base not matched to a gene. The CDR3 reads CASSTSGSSYEQYF. CDR3 bases: TGTGCCAGCTCCACTAGCGGGAGCTCCTACGAGCAGTACTTC. The full variable domain, in which reference TRBV18 and TRBJ2-7 provide the parts outside the CDR3, is NAGVMQNPRHLVRRRGQEARLRCSPMKGHSHVYWYRQLPEEGLKFMVYLQKENIIDESGMPKERFSAEFPKEGPSILRIQQVVRGDSAAYFCASSTSGSSYEQYFGPGTRLTVT.

The chain uses TRBV27 and TRBJ2-1; possibly TRBD1 for D (6 bases). Trimming took 5 bases from V and 10 from J, leaving 15 bases between them. CDR3 size: 13 residues. Germline lookup yields CDR1 MNHEY and CDR2 SMNVEV (reference sequence). The CDR3: CASSPKQGYEQFF. As DNA, the CDR3 is TGTGCCAGCAGTCCAAAACAGGGCTACGAGCAGTTCTTC.

V gene TRBV7-8 combines with J gene TRBJ2-1; D is ambiguous. The CDR3 is made up of 15 amino acids. Between the trimmed V and J ends, which lost 5 bases and 3 bases, there was a span of 14 bases. The V gene's germline CDR1 is SGHVS and CDR2 FQNEAQ. CDR3 protein: CASSPLKRDYNEQFF. The CDR3 DNA is TGTGCCAGCAGCCCTCTCAAGCGAGACTACAATGAGCAGTTCTTC.

This rearrangement joins TRBV15 to TRBJ2-5; 9 bases agree with TRBD2. J was trimmed by 1 base and V by 1 base; bases with no gene match: 10. The CDR3 extends over 18 amino acids. CDR1 is LNHNV, CDR2 YYDKDF, per germline (reference sequence). The DNA for the CDR3 is TGTGCCACCAGCAGAGCGGGGACTAGCTGGGGAGCCCAAGAGACCCAGTACTTC. Translation gives CATSRAGTSWGAQETQYF.

The gene calls are TRBV7-9 and TRBJ2-6; unclear D gene. The CDR3 consists of 15 residues. Trimming pared 5 bases from V and 0 bases from J, leaving 8 bases between. The V gene's germline CDR1 is SEHNR and CDR2 FQNEAQ (reference sequence). CDR3 DNA sequence: TGTGCCAGCAGCCCGAATCGCTCTGGGGCCAACGTCCTGACTTTC. Protein product: CASSPNRSGANVLTF.

V gene TRBV5-1 combines with J gene TRBJ2-5; 7 bases agree with TRBD1. Germline V gives CDR1 SGHRS, CDR2 YFSETQ. The CDR3 loop spans 15 amino acids. Trimming removed 0 bases from V and 0 bases from J; junction bases left unmatched: 2. The CDR3 loop is CASSLGGQYQETQYF. CDR3 nucleotide sequence: TGCGCCAGCAGCTTGGGGGGACAGTACCAAGAGACCCAGTACTTC.

The V call is TRBV5-1, the J call TRBJ2-7; TRBD2 agrees at 7 bases. The CDR3 has 16 residues. V trimming: 0 bases; J trimming: 3 bases; junction bases outside the gene matches: 9. The germline CDR1 and CDR2 sequences are SGHRS and YFSETQ. The CDR3 bases are TGCGCCAGCAGCTTGGGGGGGACTACCTATGGCTACGAGCAGTACTTC. It encodes CASSLGGTTYGYEQYF.

This clone appeared once. This CDR3 reads CASSPSLAGNEQFF. For the CDR3, the DNA is TGTGCCAGCAGCCCCTCCCTAGCGGGCAATGAGCAGTTCTTC. The chain employs TRBV5-6 and TRBJ2-1; TRBD2 matches 8 bases. The CDR3 sequence is 14 residues long. Germline CDR1 reads SGHDT; CDR2 reads YYEEEE. With V trimmed by 4 bases and J by 6 bases, 6 bases remained unmatched.

The V and J genes are TRBV7-3 and TRBJ2-3; possibly TRBD2 for D (6 bases). Trimming took 2 bases from V and 1 from J, leaving 16 bases between them. The CDR3 totals 17 residues. The germline gives CDR1 SGHTA, CDR2 FQGTGA. The CDR3 coding sequence is TGTGCCAGCAGCTTACGGGGTCCGAGGGAGGGCACAGATACGCAGTATTTT. It specifies CASSLRGPREGTDTQYF.

This clone was observed a handful of times. The rearrangement joins TRBV11-2 to TRBJ2-2; TRBD2 might be the D (5 bases). The germline V and J ends were trimmed by 5 bases and 6 bases, with 16 bases remaining between them. Germline V gene sequence: CDR1 SGHAT, CDR2 FQNNGV. The CDR3 totals 15 residues. In DNA form, the CDR3 reads TGTGCCAGCAGCCCCCGGGGAGAAAGCCCCGGGGAGCTGTTTTTT. Its protein is CASSPRGESPGELFF.